This T cell receptor (beta chain) was sequenced in a study of control samples from healthy donors and cancer patients. Trimming took 4 bases from V and 2 from J; bases not matched to a gene: 8. The CDR3 is 16 residues long. In germline, CDR1 is LNHDA, CDR2 SQIVND (reference sequence). On this clone: In the same sample, other DNA sequences code for this CDR3.

Some clones are missing from TCRdb's copy, which holds only in-frame ones; the method was immunoSEQ multiplex PCR. The table has approximately 97,000 clones, about 91% seen once. The sample was blood. This TCR derives from a woman aged 18-29 years in good health. The genes are TRBV19 and TRBJ1-3, with 7 positions matching TRBD1. This chain's CDR3 is CASSTLQGKTGNTIYF. The CDR3 DNA is TGTGCCAGTAGTACGCTACAGGGGAAAACTGGAAACACCATATATTTT.